The subject of this entry is one T cell receptor beta chain. This sample is part of a study of shared clonotypes between healthy human individuals. The wider study: CD4 naive and CD4 memory each took three plates per donor, while CD8 naive took two and CD8 memory one.

This CDR3 spans 16 amino acids. Germline V gene sequence: CDR1 SGHAT, CDR2 FQNNGV. The ends were cut back, 3 bases at V and 7 bases at J, with 19 bases in the middle. Investigators spread the genomic DNA of each subset evenly over several immunoSEQ plates. Generated by immunoSEQ multiplex PCR, the TCRdb table keeps only in-frame clones and is missing some. The profile shows fewer than 400,000 clones, approximately 74% of them singletons. Caucasian adults living in Nashville, Tennessee, provided all samples. The chain employs TRBV11-2 and TRBJ2-4; perhaps D is TRBD1 or TRBD2 (5 bases each). Sequencing was done on a sample of memory CD4+ T cells sorted from blood. The subset denotes: CD45RA-negative fraction. The receptor was derived from a man aged 25 to 40 in good health. CDR3 in amino acids: CASSFTGPPLGNIQYF. The CDR3 nucleotides are TGTGCCAGCAGCTTCACGGGACCCCCTCTTGGGAACATTCAGTACTTC.